These 18 T cell receptor beta chains share one sample of origin, sequenced in a study of shared clonotypes between healthy human individuals. Generated by immunoSEQ multiplex PCR, the TCRdb table keeps only in-frame clones and is missing some. This sample has over 300,000 clones, with roughly 84% found just once. Sequencing was carried out using memory CD8+ T cells sorted from blood. Noted subset: CD45RO+ cells pooled with CCR7-negative TemRA cells. The receptors shown here come from a man aged 18 to 29 in good health.

This clone was counted once. CDR3 in DNA: TGTGCCAGCACCCCGGTAGGGGGAGTGGGCGGGGAGCTGTTTTTT. Protein sequence: CASTPVGGVGGELFF. The chain employs TRBV6-6 and TRBJ2-2, with D possibly being TRBD1 (6 bases). There are 15 residues in the CDR3. The V gene's germline CDR1 is MNHNY and CDR2 SVGAGI (reference sequence). V was pared by 7 bases and J by 7 bases, with 19 bases between.

The chain employs TRBV11-2 and TRBJ1-2; 8 positions match TRBD1. CDR1 and CDR2 (germline): SGHAT, FQNNGV. The CDR3 spans 17 residues. J lost 3 bases, V lost 0 bases, and 9 bases had no gene match. The chain's CDR3 is CASSLDRGPLSYYGYTF. The CDR3 DNA is TGTGCCAGCAGCTTAGACAGGGGGCCCCTTTCTTACTATGGCTACACCTTC.

V and J are TRBV6-1 and TRBJ2-1, with 8 nucleotides matching TRBD2. With V trimmed by 1 base and J by 6 bases, 5 bases remained unmatched. The CDR3 consists of 15 residues. Germline lookup yields CDR1 MNHNS and CDR2 SASEGT. CDR3 protein: CASSEGGLASNEQFF. The DNA for the CDR3 is TGTGCCAGCAGTGAAGGAGGACTAGCCTCCAATGAGCAGTTCTTC.

This chain joins TRBV27 and TRBJ2-2, with D uncertain. The CDR3 contains 15 residues. Germline V gene lookup returns CDR1 MNHEY and CDR2 SMNVEV (reference sequence). The V end was cut by 6 bases, the J end by 6 bases, with 17 bases between. The CDR3 DNA reads TGTGCCAGCAGGTACACTGTTGGGTCCGCCGGGGAGCTGTTTTTT. Protein sequence: CASRYTVGSAGELFF.

V gene TRBV6-1 combines with J gene TRBJ2-7; TRBD2 might be the D (5 bases). Germline CDR1 reads MNHNS; CDR2 reads SASEGT. This CDR3 is 15 amino acids long. The germline V and J ends were trimmed by 2 bases and 5 bases, with 16 bases remaining between them. The CDR3 loop is CASSELTVLSDEQYF. In DNA form, the CDR3 reads TGTGCCAGCAGTGAATTGACGGTTCTTAGCGACGAGCAGTACTTC.

J is TRBJ2-1 and V is TRBV7-2, with TRBD2 identical over 9 bases. Germline assignment: CDR1 SGHTA and CDR2 FQGNSA. Trimming took 6 bases from V and 4 from J; bases not matched to a gene: 4. The length of the CDR3 is 14 residues. The CDR3 spells CASRERGEYNEQFF. The CDR3 region has the DNA TGTGCCAGCAGAGAGCGGGGGGAATACAATGAGCAGTTCTTC.

The J gene is TRBJ1-1, the V gene TRBV19; 7 bases align to TRBD1. The CDR3 covers 15 residues. V was clipped by 3 bases and J by 2 bases; unmatched bases: 6. CDR1 LNHDA and CDR2 SQIVND come from the germline V gene (reference sequence). CDR3 in amino acids: CASSILTGTNTEAFF. CDR3 in DNA: TGTGCCAGTAGTATCCTGACAGGGACCAACACTGAAGCTTTCTTT.

This chain connects TRBV5-6 to TRBJ2-2; D remains unclear. Between the trimmed V and J ends, which lost 4 bases and 7 bases, there was a span of 11 bases. This CDR3 region has 13 residues. Germline CDR1 SGHDT, CDR2 YYEEEE. The CDR3 here is CASSISIYGELFF. DNA for the CDR3: TGTGCCAGCAGCATTAGTATATACGGGGAGCTGTTTTTT.

This chain uses TRBV15 with TRBJ1-2; D gene unclear. Trimming cost V 0 bases and J 6 bases, with 8 bases left between them. The CDR3 contains 13 residues. Germline V gene sequence: CDR1 LNHNV, CDR2 YYDKDF (reference sequence). The CDR3 spells CATSRDPQDGYTF. CDR3 in DNA: TGTGCCACCAGCAGAGATCCTCAGGATGGCTACACCTTC.

This sequence joins TRBV7-9 and TRBJ2-2; perhaps TRBD2 as D (6 bases). The CDR3 extends over 14 amino acids. Trimming stripped 5 bases from V and 7 bases from J, with 14 bases between. From germline, CDR1 is SEHNR and CDR2 FQNEAQ (reference sequence). CDR3 bases: TGTGCCAGCAGCGGGAAGACTAGTCACGGGGAGCTGTTTTTT. Amino acid sequence: CASSGKTSHGELFF.

This clone has only one observation. This rearrangement joins TRBV27 to TRBJ2-2; 9 bases align to TRBD1. CDR3 size: 14 residues. Germline CDR1 is MNHEY and CDR2 is SMNVEV (reference sequence). Trimming cost V 7 bases and J 6 bases; bases outside gene matches: 6. The CDR3: CASTKTGGPGELFF. The CDR3 DNA sequence: TGTGCCAGCACGAAGACAGGGGGACCCGGGGAGCTGTTTTTT.

The chain carries TRBV5-1 and TRBJ2-7; D may be TRBD2 (7 bases). The CDR3 spans 15 residues. The germline CDR1 and CDR2 sequences are SGHRS and YFSETQ. The V end was cut by 2 bases, the J end by 2 bases, with 14 bases between. The CDR3 here is CASSFEGGGTYEQYF. CDR3 bases: TGCGCCAGCAGCTTCGAGGGAGGGGGAACCTACGAGCAGTACTTC.

This clone showed up just a few times. The chain couples TRBV7-9 to TRBJ1-2; D gene unclear. Trimming removed 11 bases from V and 0 bases from J, with 22 bases in between. Looked up from germline, CDR1 is SEHNR and CDR2 is FQNEAQ (reference sequence). This CDR3 region has 16 residues. For the CDR3, the DNA is TGTGCCCTGGCCAGGTCGGTTCTAACGCCTAACTATGGCTACACCTTC. It translates to CALARSVLTPNYGYTF.

The J gene is TRBJ1-2, the V gene TRBV10-1; 9 bases map to TRBD1. Germline assignment: CDR1 WNHNN and CDR2 SYGVQD (reference sequence). The CDR3 is made up of 14 amino acids. Losses at the gene ends were 10 bases for V and 6 bases for J; bases not matched to a gene: 12. CDR3 in amino acids: CANSSHRGQDGYTF. Written as DNA, the CDR3 is TGCGCCAATTCCTCCCACAGGGGGCAGGATGGCTACACCTTC.

V and J are TRBV7-9 and TRBJ2-5, with D perhaps matching TRBD1 (8 bases). The ends were cut back, 4 bases at V and 3 bases at J, with 15 bases in the middle. The CDR3 contains 15 residues. Germline assignment: CDR1 SEHNR and CDR2 FQNEAQ (reference sequence). CDR3 sequence (DNA): TGTGCCAGCAGCTCAGGGGGCGCGGGGGAAGAGACCCAGTACTTC. Residues: CASSSGGAGEETQYF.

The chain has TRBV29-1 and TRBJ2-2, with 7 bases aligning to TRBD2. Germline CDR1 and CDR2: SQVTM and ANQGSEA. This CDR3 is built from 14 residues. After removal of 3 bases from V and 6 bases from J, the junction contained 7 bases not matched to a gene. CDR3: CSVDPGGGPGELFF. The CDR3 DNA sequence: TGCAGCGTTGATCCGGGAGGAGGTCCCGGGGAGCTGTTTTTT.

V gene TRBV6-5 combines with J gene TRBJ2-1; TRBD2 matches 8 bases. Trimming removed 6 bases from V and 0 bases from J; junction bases left unmatched: 4. The CDR3 spans 15 residues. Germline values: CDR1 MNHEY, CDR2 SVGAGI. This CDR3 is CASSQLAASYNEQFF. The CDR3 bases are TGTGCCAGCAGCCAACTAGCGGCCTCCTACAATGAGCAGTTCTTC.

This chain uses TRBV27 with TRBJ1-5, with unresolved D. The germline V and J ends were trimmed by 5 bases and 3 bases, with 17 bases remaining between them. Looked up from germline, CDR1 is MNHEY and CDR2 is SMNVEV (reference sequence). The CDR3 is 16 amino acids. The CDR3 spells CASSPQTDPYNQPQHF. The CDR3 DNA reads TGTGCCAGCAGTCCACAAACCGACCCCTACAATCAGCCCCAGCATTTT.